The 13 T cell receptor beta chains presented below share a single source sample, sequenced in a study of T cell repertoires in cytomegalovirus infection. TCRdb passed the reads through MiXCR, listing each CDR3 protein once. The sample lists around 900,000 distinct CDR3 sequences, 31% occurring once. No antigens are known for them. This material consisted of cultured CD8+ T cells from PBMCs, taken from culture after CMV antigen stimulation. These receptor sequences come from a human donor in good health (CMV status not recorded). Some clones in this sample may be carry-over from other donors' samples.

The V and J genes are TRBV10-1 and TRBJ2-3, with 7 bases identical to TRBD2. V was clipped by 3 bases and J by 0 bases; unmatched bases: 6. Germline V CDR1 and CDR2: WNHNN, SYGVQD (reference sequence). The CDR3 runs 16 residues. For the CDR3, the DNA is TGCGCCAGCAGTGATTGGCAGCGGGGAAGCACAGATACGCAGTATTTT. It codes for CASSDWQRGSTDTQYF.

The chain uses TRBV12-3 or TRBV12-4 and TRBJ2-4; tentatively, D is TRBD1 (6 bases). The CDR3 is 13 residues long. The V and J ends lost 4 bases and 6 bases respectively, with 10 bases between them. As DNA, the CDR3 is TGTGCCAGCAGTTCCGGGACAAGAAACATTCAGTACTTC. It codes for CASSSGTRNIQYF.

The CDR3: CAISDGTGVLETQYF. The CDR3 nucleotides are TGTGCCATCAGTGACGGGACAGGGGTATTGGAGACCCAGTACTTC. The chain couples TRBV10-3 to TRBJ2-5; 10 bases line up with TRBD1. J gave up 5 bases and V 3 bases, and 6 bases lay outside the gene matches. This CDR3 comprises 15 residues. Germline CDR1 reads ENHRY; CDR2 reads SYGVKD.

This chain links TRBV10-3 with TRBJ1-1; unclear D gene. This CDR3 contains 13 residues. Trimming removed 6 bases at V and 1 base at J, with 9 bases between. Germline-derived CDR1 and CDR2 are ENHRY and SYGVKD. The CDR3 loop reads CAISDGENTEAFF. CDR3 DNA: TGTGCCATCAGCGACGGAGAGAACACTGAAGCTTTCTTT.

CDR3 in amino acids: CASSLYRSARGTEAFF. The CDR3 DNA reads as TGTGCCAGCAGTTTATATCGCTCGGCTCGGGGCACTGAAGCTTTCTTT. The chain is built from TRBV27 and TRBJ1-1; D remains unclear. The CDR3 length is 16 residues. V lost 1 base, J lost 4 bases, and 16 bases lay in between. Germline CDR1 and CDR2: MNHEY and SMNVEV (reference sequence).

Written as DNA, the CDR3 is TGTGCCAGCAGTTTGGAAAGTGGGACAGGGTTGGCCGGGGAGCTGTTTTTT. Amino acids: CASSLESGTGLAGELFF. The V gene is TRBV27, the J gene TRBJ2-2; the match to TRBD1 covers 9 bases. This CDR3 spans 17 amino acids. Trimming at V came to 3 bases and at J to 6 bases, leaving 11 bases not matched to a gene. Germline V gene data show CDR1 as MNHEY and CDR2 as SMNVEV (reference sequence).

This clonotype was picked up a small number of times. The chain has TRBV5-4 and TRBJ2-3; D could derive from TRBD1 or TRBD2 (6 bases each). The V gene lost 4 bases and the J gene lost 0 bases, with 15 bases spanning the gap. Germline V gene sequence: CDR1 SGHNT, CDR2 YYREEE (reference sequence). This CDR3 has 16 amino acids. The CDR3 region has the DNA TGTGCCAGCAGCCCTTCCGGGGGCCTAAGCACAGATACGCAGTATTTT. Protein sequence: CASSPSGGLSTDTQYF.

The chain has TRBV12-3 or TRBV12-4 and TRBJ1-2, with 7 bases that match TRBD1. V trimming: 5 bases; J trimming: 12 bases; junction bases outside the gene matches: 12. The CDR3 sequence is 13 residues long. The CDR3 here is CASSHRTGHSDTF. In DNA, the CDR3 is TGTGCCAGCAGTCACAGGACAGGTCACTCGGACACCTTC.

This clonotype occurred a few times. V and J are TRBV11-1 and TRBJ2-2; D possibly corresponds to TRBD1 (5 bases). Trimming shortened V by 7 bases and J by 8 bases, and 11 bases separated the two germline ends. The V gene's germline CDR1 is SGHAT and CDR2 FQDESV (reference sequence). The length of the CDR3 is 12 residues. The CDR3 here is CASTGRGGELFF. CDR3 DNA sequence: TGTGCCAGCACCGGAAGGGGTGGGGAGCTGTTTTTT.

The chain couples TRBV7-9 to TRBJ1-3; TRBD1 agrees at 7 bases. Germline CDR1 is SEHNR and CDR2 is FQNEAQ (reference sequence). There are 14 residues in the CDR3. The V gene end was trimmed by 2 bases and the J gene end by 8 bases; junction bases not matched to a gene: 6. CDR3 bases: TGTGCCAGCAGCTTACCCACAGGGGCGGACACCATATATTTT. Its translation is CASSLPTGADTIYF.

The V gene is TRBV2, the J gene TRBJ2-7; the D is unclear. The germline gives CDR1 SNHLY, CDR2 FYNNEI. V was pared by 7 bases and J by 2 bases, with 21 bases between. This CDR3 has 16 amino acids. This chain's CDR3 is CASNWQKEYRPYEQYF. The CDR3 DNA sequence: TGTGCCAGCAACTGGCAGAAGGAGTATAGGCCCTACGAGCAGTACTTC.

This rearrangement joins TRBV7-8 to TRBJ2-1; D call uncertain. The CDR3 extends over 16 amino acids. From germline, CDR1 is SGHVS and CDR2 FQNEAQ. V lost 0 bases to trimming and J lost 0 bases, with 9 bases between them. The CDR3 nucleotides read TGTGCCAGCAGCTTAGCGTCTCCAAGCTCCTACAATGAGCAGTTCTTC. Its translation: CASSLASPSSYNEQFF.

The rearrangement joins TRBV4-1 to TRBJ2-1; no clear D gene. Trimming removed 1 base at V and 4 bases at J, with 5 bases between. The CDR3 loop spans 13 amino acids. Per germline, CDR1 MGHRA and CDR2 YSYEKL. For the CDR3, the DNA is TGCGCCAGCAGCCAAGCTGAATACAATGAGCAGTTCTTC. This gives the protein CASSQAEYNEQFF.